Detailed here is one TCR beta chain. What it binds is unknown. This table comes from immunoSEQ multiplex PCR, and its TCRdb copy is limited to in-frame clones, with some not included. Altogether 100,000 to 150,000 clones are present, about 92% being singletons, with the ten largest covering about 4.4%. V gave up 0 bases and J gave up 3 bases; unmatched junction bases: 2. The germline gives CDR1 ENHRY, CDR2 SYGVKD. The length of the CDR3 is 15 residues. This sample was included in a study of T cell responses to AZD1222 COVID-19 vaccine. Study-wide results and limits: Reports say nearly half of spike-specific TCRs go after unmutated variant regions. White British ancestry dominated among donors, who included more females, and clonal diversity was possibly underestimated. Vaccine-associated CD4 TCRs ranged over spike, dominating at 160-218 and 743-854. Increases in Spike-specific TCR breadth and depth were seen after two AZD1222 doses.

This receptor was identified in an adult in good health. V gene TRBV10-3 combines with J gene TRBJ1-5; 7 bases agree with TRBD1. The source material was peripheral blood, sampled on day 0 of MenACWY control vaccination. The CDR3 nucleotides read TGTGCCATCAGTGAGTCAGGGGGCAACAATCAGCCCCAGCATTTT. The encoded protein is CAISESGGNNQPQHF.